Listed below are T cell receptor beta chains from one sample, sequenced in a study of radiation and T cells in renal cell carcinoma. Data came from immunoSEQ multiplex PCR; TCRdb stores just in-frame clones and leaves some out. The table has 25,000 to 40,000 clones, over 70% seen once. The material was blood, obtained from a patient whose treatment included radiotherapy and nephrectomy. Receptors were obtained from a man aged 55 to 70 with renal cell carcinoma. The CDR3 runs from the conserved cysteine through the conserved F or W. A D gene is named only where the DNA matches it firmly. Clone size is not always given. Where it is, it says once, few, many or a class for expanded clones.

TRBJ2-2,-,TRBV15,-,TGTGCCACCAGCAACTTCCTAGCGTTCTCCGGGGAGCTGTTTTTT,CATSNFLAFSGELFF
TRBJ2-3,-,TRBV14,few,TGTGCCAGCAGCCAAGAGATCGTTCCCCCCACAGATACGCAGTATTTT,CASSQEIVPPTDTQYF
TRBJ2-7,-,TRBV6-1,-,TGTGCCAGCTGGCAGCTGGGACACACCTACGAGCAGTACTTC,CASWQLGHTYEQYF
TRBJ2-2,-,TRBV19,-,TGTGCCAGTAGTTTGACAGGTTCTTCGTCTGGGGAGCTGTTTTTT,CASSLTGSSSGELFF
TRBJ2-1,-,TRBV7-3,-,TGTGCCAGCAGCTTAAGCTCCGGGGCCAATGAGCAGTTCTTC,CASSLSSGANEQFF
TRBJ1-5,TRBD1,TRBV7-2,-,TGTGCCAGCAGCTTAGGACAGGGTGTCAATCAGCCCCAGCATTTT,CASSLGQGVNQPQHF
TRBJ2-4,TRBD1,TRBV29-1,-,TGCAGCGCAAAAAGGGGGGACAGGGAGTACTTC,CSAKRGDREYF
TRBJ2-1,TRBD2,TRBV2,-,TGTGCCAGCACCACCGGGACTAGCGGCACTGAGCAGTTCTTC,CASTTGTSGTEQFF
TRBJ2-2,TRBD1,TRBV7-6,-,TGTGCCAGCAGCGCTAACACCGGACAGGGGGCGGAGGGGGAGCTGTTTTTT,CASSANTGQGAEGELFF
TRBJ2-7,-,TRBV9,-,TGTGCCAGCAGCGTAGACGGGGAAGTATACGAGCAGTACTTC,CASSVDGEVYEQYF
TRBJ2-3,-,TRBV7-6,-,TGTGCCAGCAGCTACACTAGTTCTGGCACAGATACGCAGTATTTT,CASSYTSSGTDTQYF
TRBJ1-5,TRBD1,TRBV25-1,-,TGTGCCAGCAGTAACTTACAGGGGGCCAGCAATCAGCCCCAGCATTTT,CASSNLQGASNQPQHF
TRBJ1-1,-,TRBV5-4,-,TGTGCCAGCAGCAGCCAGCGAGGGGGCACTGAAGCTTTCTTT,CASSSQRGGTEAFF
TRBJ2-1,-,TRBV11-2,-,TGTGCCAGCAGCTTTACAGCGTACAATGAGCAGTTCTTC,CASSFTAYNEQFF
TRBJ2-6,-,TRBV7-9,-,TGTGCCAGCAGTCTAGGTAGCGGCAGCTCTGGGGCCAACGTCCTGACTTTC,CASSLGSGSSGANVLTF
TRBJ2-7,-,TRBV9,-,TGTGCCAGCAGCGTAGGAGACAGAAGCTACGAGCAGTACTTC,CASSVGDRSYEQYF
TRBJ2-3,TRBD2,TRBV7-9,-,TGTGCCAGCAGCTTTATGACTAGCGGGAGGGTTTACACAGATACGCAGTATTTT,CASSFMTSGRVYTDTQYF
TRBJ2-1,TRBD1,TRBV10-3,-,TGTGCCATCAGTGTAGGACAGGCGGACAATGAGCAGTTCTTC,CAISVGQADNEQFF
TRBJ1-1,-,TRBV7-2,-,TGTGCCAGCAGCTTAAGGCAGAACACTGAAGCTTTCTTT,CASSLRQNTEAFF
TRBJ2-1,TRBD2,TRBV7-3,-,TGTGCCAGCAGCTTAACCTGGGCTAGCGGGAGTGTTGATGAGCAGTTCTTC,CASSLTWASGSVDEQFF
TRBJ1-1,-,TRBV5-4,once,TGTGCCAGCAGCTTGCAGACAGGGAACACTGAAGCTTTCTTT,CASSLQTGNTEAFF
TRBJ2-7,-,TRBV20-1,-,TGCAGTGCTAGTCGGACACTCGAGCAGTACTTC,CSASRTLEQYF
TRBJ2-2,-,TRBV25-1,-,TGTGCCAGCAGTGATTCAGGACACTTAAAGAACACCGGGGAGCTGTTTTTT,CASSDSGHLKNTGELFF
TRBJ2-2,-,TRBV29-1,-,TGCAGCGTTGGGGACACCGGGGAGCTGTTTTTT,CSVGDTGELFF
TRBJ2-5,-,TRBV14,-,TGTGCCAGCAGCCCGATACTAGGGTCAGAGACCCAGTACTTC,CASSPILGSETQYF
TRBJ2-7,-,TRBV7-9,-,TGTGCCAGCAGCTTAGGGTCTCGCGAGCAGTACTTC,CASSLGSREQYF
TRBJ1-6,TRBD1,TRBV18,-,TGTGCCAGCTCGGTGACGGGACAGGAAAATTCACCCCTCCACTTT,CASSVTGQENSPLHF
TRBJ2-4,-,TRBV6-5,-,TGTGCCAGCAGTGGGACGGTGGAGGGAAACATTCAGTACTTC,CASSGTVEGNIQYF
TRBJ2-7,-,TRBV19,-,TGTGCCAGTAGTCCCCTCGAGGGAACTTCCTACGAGCAGTACTTC,CASSPLEGTSYEQYF
TRBJ2-7,-,TRBV19,-,TGTGCCAGTAGTATATCAGGGGGGGCCTCCTACGAGCAGTACTTC,CASSISGGASYEQYF